This is a list of T cell receptor beta chains from one sample in a study of blood T cells in healthy people across ages. One entry per CDR3 protein results from TCRdb running MiXCR on the 5' RACE reads. This table holds about 570,000 distinct CDR3 sequences, 25% to 30% found once. Sequencing input: blood. These TCRs come from a woman between 65 and 79 years old in good health. Both conserved end residues are part of each CDR3. A D gene is named only where the DNA matches it firmly. Some rows mark clone size as missing; the rest say once, few, many or name a class of expanded clone.

v_call	clone_size	d_call	j_call	cdr3_nt	cdr3_aa
TRBV20-1	few	TRBD1	TRBJ1-1	TGCAGTGCTAGAGATGCTCAGGGGGGTGAAGCTTTCTTT	CSARDAQGGEAFF
TRBV18	.	.	TRBJ1-1	TGTGCCAGCTCAACCCCGATCGAGGGCACTGAAGCTTTCTTT	CASSTPIEGTEAFF
TRBV25-1	.	.	TRBJ1-1	TGTGCCAGCAGCCCAACGGGCCAGATCAACACTGAAGCTTTCTTT	CASSPTGQINTEAFF
TRBV12-5	.	.	TRBJ1-3	TGTGCTAGTGCCCTGGGCTGGGGAGACACCATATATTTT	CASALGWGDTIYF
TRBV5-1	few	.	TRBJ2-5	TGCGCCAGCAGCTTGGATCCCCAGTGGGAGTGGACCCAGTACTTC	CASSLDPQWEWTQYF
TRBV6-5	.	.	TRBJ2-7	TGTGCCAGCAGTTCCCATGGAAAAGGACAGTCGGACTACGAGCAGTACTTC	CASSSHGKGQSDYEQYF
TRBV10-3	.	.	TRBJ2-1	TGTGCCATCGGGTGGGGGGCCTTCAATGAGCAGTTCTTC	CAIGWGAFNEQFF
TRBV7-9	.	.	TRBJ1-1	TGTGCCAGCAGCTTATCCCAGACGAACACTGAAGCTTTCTTT	CASSLSQTNTEAFF
TRBV4-1	.	.	TRBJ1-2	TGCGCCAGCAGAAAACAGGGTGCTGACTATGGCTACACCTTC	CASRKQGADYGYTF
TRBV14	.	.	TRBJ2-7	TGTGCCAGCAGCCGGACAGCCTACGAGCAGTACTTC	CASSRTAYEQYF
TRBV20-1	few	TRBD1	TRBJ1-6	TGCAGTGCTGCCATGGACAGGGGTCGGCATTCACCCCTCCACTTT	CSAAMDRGRHSPLHF